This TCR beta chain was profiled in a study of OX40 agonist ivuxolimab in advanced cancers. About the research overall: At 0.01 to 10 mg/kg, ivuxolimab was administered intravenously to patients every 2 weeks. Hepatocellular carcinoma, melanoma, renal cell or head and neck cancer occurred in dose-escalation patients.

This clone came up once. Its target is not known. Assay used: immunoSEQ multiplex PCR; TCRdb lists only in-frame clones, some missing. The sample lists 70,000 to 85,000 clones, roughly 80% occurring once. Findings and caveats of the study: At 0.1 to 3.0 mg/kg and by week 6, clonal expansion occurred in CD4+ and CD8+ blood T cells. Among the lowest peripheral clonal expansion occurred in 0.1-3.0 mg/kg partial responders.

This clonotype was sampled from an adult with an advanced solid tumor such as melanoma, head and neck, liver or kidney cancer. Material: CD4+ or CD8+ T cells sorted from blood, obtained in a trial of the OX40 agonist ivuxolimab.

In nucleotides, the CDR3 is TGTGCCTGGAGTCAACGGGGGGGGAGGGAGCTGTTTTTT. Amino acid sequence: CAWSQRGGRELFF. The rearrangement links TRBV30 to TRBJ2-2; TRBD2 aligns across 8 bases. Trimming removed 2 bases from V and 9 bases from J; junction bases left unmatched: 5. This CDR3 is built from 13 residues. Germline CDR1 GTSNPN, CDR2 SVGIG (reference sequence).